The clone carrying this T cell receptor beta chain came up once. J was trimmed by 3 bases and V by 10 bases; bases with no gene match: 9. The CDR3 runs to 14 residues. The germline gives CDR1 MNHEY, CDR2 SMNVEV (reference sequence). This entry belongs to a study of blood T cell repertoires in COVID-19. Study context: Specimens from acute and convalescent COVID-19 originated in the United States, Italy and Spain.

Under the authors' procedure: Estimation of nucleated cell counts relied on the amplification of reference gene primers. Sequenced by immunoSEQ multiplex PCR; TCRdb stores in-frame clones only, minus some. V and J calls and clone size are copied from that table; D and trimming were computed from the DNA. The top ten hold 30% to 40% of the sample, which has about 40,000 clones, just under 80% seen once. The sequencing sample was made of peripheral blood. This chain connects TRBV27 to TRBJ2-3; 8 bases map to TRBD1. The TCR was taken from a man of 80 years or more with active or convalescent COVID-19. This CDR3 reads CATSTGDRTDTQYF. CDR3 nucleotides: TGTGCCACCTCGACAGGGGATCGAACAGATACGCAGTATTTT.